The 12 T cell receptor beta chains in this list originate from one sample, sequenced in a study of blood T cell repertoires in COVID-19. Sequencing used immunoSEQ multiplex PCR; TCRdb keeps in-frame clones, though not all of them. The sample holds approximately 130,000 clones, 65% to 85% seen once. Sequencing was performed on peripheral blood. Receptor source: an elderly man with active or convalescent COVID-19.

The DNA for the CDR3 is TGTGCCAGCAGCGTAGGCTGGAGGAACAATGAGCAGTTCTTC. This encodes CASSVGWRNNEQFF. V and J are TRBV9 and TRBJ2-1; D may be TRBD2 (5 bases). The CDR3 loop spans 14 amino acids. The germline V and J ends were trimmed by 0 bases and 5 bases, with 9 bases remaining between them. CDR1 and CDR2 from the germline V gene are SGDLS and YYNGEE.

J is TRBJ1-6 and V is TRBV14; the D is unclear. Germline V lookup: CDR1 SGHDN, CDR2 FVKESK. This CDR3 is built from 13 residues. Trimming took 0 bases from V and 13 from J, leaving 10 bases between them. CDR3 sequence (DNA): TGTGCCAGCAGCCAAGATCCCAGTCTTCCCCTCCACTTT. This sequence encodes CASSQDPSLPLHF. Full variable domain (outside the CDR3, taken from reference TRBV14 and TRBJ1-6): EAGVTQFPSHSVIEKGQTVTLRCDPISGHDNLYWYRRVMGKEIKFLLHFVKESKQDESGMPNNRFLAERTGGTYSTLKVQPAELEDSGVYFCASSQDPSLPLHFGNGTRLTVT.

CDR3 sequence: CASSEELAGVYNEQFF. The CDR3 DNA reads as TGTGCCAGCAGTGAAGAGCTAGCGGGGGTGTACAATGAGCAGTTCTTC. The V gene is TRBV2, the J gene TRBJ2-1; 10 positions match TRBD2. The CDR3 sequence is 16 residues long. The germline CDR1 and CDR2 sequences are SNHLY and FYNNEI. V lost 1 base to trimming and J lost 4 bases; unmatched junction nucleotides: 4.

This CDR3 reads CASRDRDRGPYEQYF. The CDR3, as DNA: TGTGCCAGCCGAGACCGGGACAGGGGACCCTACGAGCAGTACTTC. The J gene is TRBJ2-7, the V gene TRBV5-6, with 10 bases matching TRBD1. The V segment lost 7 bases and the J segment 2 bases; nucleotides outside the gene matches: 9. This CDR3 is 15 amino acids long. Germline values: CDR1 SGHDT, CDR2 YYEEEE.

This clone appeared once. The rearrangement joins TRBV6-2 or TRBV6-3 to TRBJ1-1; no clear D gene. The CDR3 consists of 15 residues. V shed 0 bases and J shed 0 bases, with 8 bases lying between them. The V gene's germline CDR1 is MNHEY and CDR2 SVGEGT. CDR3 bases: TGTGCCAGCAGTTACTCCCTCGCGATGAACACTGAAGCTTTCTTT. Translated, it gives CASSYSLAMNTEAFF.

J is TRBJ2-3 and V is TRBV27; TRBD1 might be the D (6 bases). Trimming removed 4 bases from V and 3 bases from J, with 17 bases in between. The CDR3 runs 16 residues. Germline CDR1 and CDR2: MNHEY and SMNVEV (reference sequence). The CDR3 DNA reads TGTGCCAGCAGTTCCCGGACAGTTTCTTTTACAGATACGCAGTATTTT. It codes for CASSSRTVSFTDTQYF.

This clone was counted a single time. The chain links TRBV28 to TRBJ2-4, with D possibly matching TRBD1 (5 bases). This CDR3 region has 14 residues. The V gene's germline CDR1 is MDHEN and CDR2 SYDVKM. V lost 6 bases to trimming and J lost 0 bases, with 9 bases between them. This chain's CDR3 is CASSRQLAKNIQYF. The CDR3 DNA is TGTGCCAGCAGCCGACAGCTAGCCAAAAACATTCAGTACTTC.

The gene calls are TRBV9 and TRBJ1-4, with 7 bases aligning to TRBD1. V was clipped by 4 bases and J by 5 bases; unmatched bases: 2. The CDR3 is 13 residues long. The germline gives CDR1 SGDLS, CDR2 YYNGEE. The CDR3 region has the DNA TGTGCCAGCAGCTGGGGACAGAATGAAAAACTGTTTTTT. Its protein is CASSWGQNEKLFF.

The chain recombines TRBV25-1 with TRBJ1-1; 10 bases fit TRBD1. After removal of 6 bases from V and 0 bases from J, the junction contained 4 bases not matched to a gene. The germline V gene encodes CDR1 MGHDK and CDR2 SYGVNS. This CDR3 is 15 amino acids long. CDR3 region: CASSPGTGVNTEAFF. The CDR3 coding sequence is TGTGCCAGCAGCCCCGGGACAGGGGTGAACACTGAAGCTTTCTTT. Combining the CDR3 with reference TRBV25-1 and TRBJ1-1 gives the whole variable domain EADIYQTPRYLVIGTGKKITLECSQTMGHDKMYWYQQDPGMELHLIHYSYGVNSTEKGDLSSESTVSRIRTEHFPLTLESARPSHTSQYLCASSPGTGVNTEAFFGQGTRLTVV.

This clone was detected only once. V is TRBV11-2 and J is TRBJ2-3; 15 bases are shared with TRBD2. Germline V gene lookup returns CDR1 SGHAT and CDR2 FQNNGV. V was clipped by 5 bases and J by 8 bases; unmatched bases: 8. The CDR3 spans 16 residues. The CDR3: CASSEGLAGGQGTQYF. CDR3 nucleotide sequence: TGTGCCAGCAGCGAAGGACTAGCGGGGGGGCAGGGTACGCAGTATTTT.

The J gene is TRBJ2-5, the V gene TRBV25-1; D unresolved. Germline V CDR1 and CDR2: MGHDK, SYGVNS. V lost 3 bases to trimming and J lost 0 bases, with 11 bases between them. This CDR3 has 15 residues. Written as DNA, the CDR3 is TGTGCCAGCAGTGACGCCGTCGGGTACCAAGAGACCCAGTACTTC. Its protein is CASSDAVGYQETQYF.

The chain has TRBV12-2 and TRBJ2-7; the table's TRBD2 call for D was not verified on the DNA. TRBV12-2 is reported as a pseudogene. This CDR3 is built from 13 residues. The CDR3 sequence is CASRLRLPREQYF. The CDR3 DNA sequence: TGTGCAAGTCGCCTGAGATTACCTCGGGAGCAGTACTTC.